The 25 T cell receptor beta chains below were found in one sample sequenced in a study of CD8 T cells in Susac syndrome (dated by TCRdb to about 2019). The protocol used for the library was the immunoSEQ multiplex PCR assay. RNA was extracted using the RNeasy kit, and roughly 0.5 to 1 ug of the RNA was reverse transcribed with random hexamers. TCRdb passed the public sequencing reads through fastp at Q25 and MiXCR, retaining productive beta sequences. One record per CDR3 amino acid sequence lists the most common genes and DNA. The sample records about 150,000 distinct CDR3 sequences, 85% to 95% of which are singletons. In total, the top ten clones hold more than 0.2% of the sample. The sample consisted of CD8+ T cells from PBMCs. All receptors come from a human donor with multiple sclerosis.

The chain is built from TRBV20-1 and TRBJ2-1; D possibly matches TRBD1 or TRBD2 (5 bases each). This CDR3 has 16 residues. The germline CDR1 and CDR2 sequences are DFQATT and SNEGSKA (reference sequence). The V gene lost 0 bases and the J gene lost 9 bases, with 21 bases spanning the gap. In DNA form, the CDR3 reads TGCAGTGCTAGAGATAGGGACGGCGTCCTTGGAAGTGAGCAGTTCTTC. Translation: CSARDRDGVLGSEQFF.

V usage is TRBV20-1 and J usage is TRBJ2-1; D is ambiguous. Per germline, CDR1 DFQATT and CDR2 SNEGSKA (reference sequence). Trimming stripped 6 bases from V and 7 bases from J, with 7 bases between. The CDR3 sequence is 10 residues long. The CDR3 DNA sequence: TGCAGTGCCGCCGAAAATGAGCAGTTCTTC. Amino acids: CSAAENEQFF.

The rearrangement uses TRBV7-9 and TRBJ1-3; the D is unclear. The germline V gene has CDR1 SEHNR and CDR2 FQNEAQ (reference sequence). Deletions cut 1 base from V and 3 bases from J, with 1 base between. The CDR3 is 12 amino acids. In nucleotides, the CDR3 is TGTGCCAGCAGCTTAGTTGGAAACACCATATATTTT. Translating it yields CASSLVGNTIYF.

The rearrangement uses TRBV7-9 and TRBJ2-7; D is tentatively TRBD1 or TRBD2 (6 bases each). Looked up from germline, CDR1 is SEHNR and CDR2 is FQNEAQ (reference sequence). V shed 5 bases and J shed 9 bases, with 29 bases lying between them. CDR3 length: 17 amino acids. The CDR3 region is CASSQPGEGGLVLGQYF. DNA of the CDR3: TGTGCCAGCAGCCAACCCGGTGAGGGGGGATTGGTACTAGGGCAGTACTTC.

This chain uses TRBV7-2 with TRBJ2-5, with D perhaps TRBD1 or TRBD2 (5 bases each). Looked up from germline, CDR1 is SGHTA and CDR2 is FQGNSA. With 3 bases removed from V and 5 bases from J, the gap between germline ends came to 25 bases. The CDR3 runs 18 residues. CDR3 DNA sequence: TGTGCCAGCAGCTTCAATCCCCGCTCGGGGCACCTAGGGGAGACCCAGTACTTC. It specifies CASSFNPRSGHLGETQYF.

The V gene is TRBV6-2 or TRBV6-3, the J gene TRBJ1-1; a possible D gene is TRBD1 (5 bases). This CDR3 is 15 amino acids long. The germline V and J ends were trimmed by 7 bases and 3 bases, with 18 bases remaining between them. In germline, CDR1 is MNHEY, CDR2 SVGEGT. Here the CDR3 reads CASNQGFRGDTEAFF. The CDR3 region has the DNA TGTGCCAGCAACCAGGGTTTCCGGGGCGACACTGAAGCTTTCTTT.

The V and J genes are TRBV20-1 and TRBJ2-7, with D perhaps being TRBD1 or TRBD2 (6 bases each). The germline gives CDR1 DFQATT, CDR2 SNEGSKA (reference sequence). V was trimmed by 5 bases and J by 7 bases, leaving 12 bases between them. The CDR3 has 11 residues. The CDR3 nucleotides are TGCAGTGCTCCCCAAGGGGGGGAGCAGTACTTC. Its protein product is CSAPQGGEQYF.

V usage is TRBV6-2 or TRBV6-3 and J usage is TRBJ1-1, with a tentative D call TRBD1 (5 bases). V dropped 2 bases and J dropped 1 base, with 8 bases sitting between them. Germline CDR1 MNHEY, CDR2 SVGEGT. This CDR3 contains 14 residues. DNA for the CDR3: TGTGCCAGCAGTTACCTTACAGGGAACACTGAAGCTTTCTTT. Protein product: CASSYLTGNTEAFF.

The chain couples TRBV29-1 to TRBJ2-7; D possibly corresponds to TRBD1 (5 bases). V was clipped by 4 bases and J by 2 bases, with 9 bases between them. The CDR3 covers 12 residues. CDR1 is SQVTM, CDR2 ANQGSEA, per germline. The CDR3 protein is CSVALTAYEQYF. Here the CDR3 DNA reads TGCAGCGTTGCACTGACAGCCTACGAGCAGTACTTC.

This clonotype was observed once. The chain links TRBV12-3 or TRBV12-4 to TRBJ2-2; D is undetermined. The CDR3 is 13 residues long. V lost 2 bases and J lost 3, with 4 bases in between. CDR3 sequence: CASSLRHTGELFF. The CDR3 nucleotides read TGTGCCAGCAGTTTACGGCACACCGGGGAGCTGTTTTTT.

The chain has TRBV4-1 and TRBJ2-7; the D call may be TRBD1 or TRBD2 (5 bases each). CDR1 is MGHRA, CDR2 YSYEKL, per germline. The CDR3 runs 14 residues. Trimming pared 7 bases from V and 0 bases from J, leaving 13 bases between. CDR3 residues: CASTPGPSSYEQYF. The DNA for the CDR3 is TGCGCCAGCACCCCGGGGCCGAGCTCCTACGAGCAGTACTTC.

The chain uses TRBV11-1 and TRBJ1-1; 7 nucleotides align to TRBD1. This CDR3 spans 13 amino acids. Germline V lookup: CDR1 SGHAT, CDR2 FQDESV (reference sequence). V lost 5 bases, J lost 6 bases, and 6 bases stayed unmatched. CDR3 nucleotide sequence: TGTGCCAGCAGCACAACAGGGGTCTCTGAAGCTTTCTTT. Its translation is CASSTTGVSEAFF.

CDR3 residues: CASSPRDGDLSSTDTQYF. In nucleotides, the CDR3 is TGTGCCAGCAGCCCGAGGGACGGAGATCTTTCTAGCACAGATACGCAGTATTTT. The chain combines TRBV7-9 with TRBJ2-3; D is perhaps TRBD1 or TRBD2 (5 bases each). CDR1 and CDR2 from the germline V gene are SEHNR and FQNEAQ (reference sequence). V shed 5 bases and J shed 0 bases, with 21 bases lying between them. CDR3 size: 18 residues.

J is TRBJ2-7 and V is TRBV10-3, with a possible D match to TRBD2 (5 bases). V was pared by 6 bases and J by 4 bases, with 10 bases between. The germline V gene encodes CDR1 ENHRY and CDR2 SYGVKD. This CDR3 is built from 12 residues. The CDR3 DNA sequence: TGTGCCATCAGCCCCGACTATTACGAGCAGTACTTC. Translation gives CAISPDYYEQYF.

This chain joins TRBV20-1 and TRBJ1-6; D is uncertain. CDR1 and CDR2 (germline): DFQATT, SNEGSKA (reference sequence). This CDR3 comprises 15 residues. Between the trimmed V and J ends, which lost 6 bases and 4 bases, there was a span of 16 bases. The CDR3 DNA reads TGCAGTGCCCAAGAACAGACGGAATATAATTCACCCCTCCACTTT. Translated, it gives CSAQEQTEYNSPLHF.

The chain has TRBV9 and TRBJ1-2; 7 bases agree with TRBD1. The CDR3 sequence is 18 residues long. V was pared by 5 bases and J by 4 bases, with 20 bases of the junction left unmatched. From germline, CDR1 is SGDLS and CDR2 YYNGEE. CDR3 coding DNA: TGTGCCAGCAGTGGCAGCTATTACAGGGGAGAGGAAGGCTATGGCTACACCTTC. It codes for CASSGSYYRGEEGYGYTF.

This sequence joins TRBV20-1 and TRBJ2-7; perhaps TRBD1 as D (5 bases). Trimming left V 3 bases short and J 0 bases short, with 12 bases between. The germline CDR1 and CDR2 sequences are DFQATT and SNEGSKA (reference sequence). The CDR3 has 14 residues. The CDR3 DNA sequence: TGCAGTGCTAGCGAACAGGAGATCTCCTACGAGCAGTACTTC. It is translated as CSASEQEISYEQYF.

This sequence joins TRBV30 and TRBJ2-1; D possibly corresponds to TRBD1 (6 bases). CDR3 length equals 14 residues. In germline, CDR1 is GTSNPN, CDR2 SVGIG (reference sequence). The germline V and J ends were trimmed by 7 bases and 4 bases, with 17 bases remaining between them. The CDR3, as DNA: TGTGCCTTGGCCCCCAGGGGCCTATACAATGAGCAGTTCTTC. Amino acids: CALAPRGLYNEQFF.

This clonotype showed up just once. This rearrangement joins TRBV27 to TRBJ1-2; D gene uncertain. Germline lookup yields CDR1 MNHEY and CDR2 SMNVEV (reference sequence). This CDR3 comprises 12 residues. V was clipped by 6 bases and J by 11 bases, with 16 bases between them. CDR3 sequence reads: CASSRGSEAYTF. As DNA, the CDR3 is TGTGCCAGCAGCCGCGGGTCCGAAGCATACACCTTC.

In DNA, the CDR3 is TGTGCCAGCAGCTCCCAAGGATCCGGGGAGCTGTTTTTT. Residues: CASSSQGSGELFF. The rearrangement uses TRBV3-1 and TRBJ2-2; D unclear. The CDR3 spans 13 residues. Trimming cost V 5 bases and J 6 bases, with 10 bases left between them. The germline gives CDR1 LGHDT, CDR2 YNNKEL (reference sequence).

The chain is built from TRBV7-2 and TRBJ2-7; no firm D call. The V gene's germline CDR1 is SGHTA and CDR2 FQGNSA. The ends were cut back, 2 bases at V and 5 bases at J, with 16 bases in the middle. The CDR3 is 15 amino acids. This chain's CDR3 is CASSLTEAPRHEQYF. CDR3 bases: TGTGCCAGCAGCTTAACAGAGGCCCCTCGGCACGAGCAGTACTTC.

This chain connects TRBV12-5 to TRBJ2-2; 10 bases line up with TRBD1. J lost 4 bases, V lost 5 bases, and 4 bases had no gene match. Germline V gene data show CDR1 as LGHNT and CDR2 as FRNRAP. The CDR3 length is 15 residues. CDR3 in DNA: TGTGCTAGTGGTCCCCGGGACAGGGGCACCGGGGAGCTGTTTTTT. It specifies CASGPRDRGTGELFF.

This clonotype has just one count. The chain employs TRBV20-1 and TRBJ2-7; 9 bases align to TRBD2. V was pared by 3 bases and J by 0 bases, with 0 bases of the junction left unmatched. The CDR3 has 13 amino acids. Germline assignment: CDR1 DFQATT and CDR2 SNEGSKA (reference sequence). The CDR3 bases are TGCAGTGCTAGTAGCGGGGGCTCCTACGAGCAGTACTTC. This translates into CSASSGGSYEQYF.

This chain joins TRBV7-6 and TRBJ2-7, with D possibly TRBD1 on 5 matching bases. Trimming cost V 1 base and J 7 bases, with 8 bases left between them. The CDR3 sequence is 12 residues long. Looked up from germline, CDR1 is SGHVS and CDR2 is FNYEAQ. The CDR3 sequence is CASSLDRQEQYF. CDR3 DNA sequence: TGTGCCAGCAGCTTAGACCGACAGGAGCAGTACTTC.

The chain combines TRBV28 with TRBJ2-7; no clear D gene. The germline V and J ends were trimmed by 3 bases and 5 bases, with 14 bases remaining between them. Germline values: CDR1 MDHEN, CDR2 SYDVKM. The CDR3 extends over 14 amino acids. The CDR3 loop is CASSFRRQLHEQYF. For the CDR3, the DNA is TGTGCCAGCAGTTTCCGGAGACAACTCCACGAGCAGTACTTC.